This T cell receptor beta chain was captured by sequencing in a study of OX40 agonist ivuxolimab in advanced cancers. This clone was counted a single time. Its cognate antigen is unknown. TCRdb keeps only in-frame clones here, not all; method: immunoSEQ multiplex PCR. The sample yields more than 30,000 clones, approximately 87% seen once. The CDR3 is 14 residues long. V lost 6 bases and J 3 bases, leaving 13 bases between the germline ends. Germline-derived CDR1 and CDR2 are SGDLS and YYNGEE. Whole-study results and caveats: Averaging showed that CD8+ T cells had more expanded clones than CD4+ did.

The timepoints at which blood was sampled were baseline, cycle 4 day 1, and cycle 7 day 1. The sequence derives from an adult with an advanced solid tumor such as melanoma, head and neck, liver or kidney cancer. The rearrangement links TRBV9 to TRBJ2-1; weak D call: TRBD2 (5 bases). Sequences were derived from CD4+ or CD8+ T cells sorted from blood, sampled in a trial of the OX40 agonist ivuxolimab. The CDR3 is CASNMGDVYNEQFF. The CDR3 DNA is TGTGCCAGCAACATGGGAGACGTCTACAATGAGCAGTTCTTC.